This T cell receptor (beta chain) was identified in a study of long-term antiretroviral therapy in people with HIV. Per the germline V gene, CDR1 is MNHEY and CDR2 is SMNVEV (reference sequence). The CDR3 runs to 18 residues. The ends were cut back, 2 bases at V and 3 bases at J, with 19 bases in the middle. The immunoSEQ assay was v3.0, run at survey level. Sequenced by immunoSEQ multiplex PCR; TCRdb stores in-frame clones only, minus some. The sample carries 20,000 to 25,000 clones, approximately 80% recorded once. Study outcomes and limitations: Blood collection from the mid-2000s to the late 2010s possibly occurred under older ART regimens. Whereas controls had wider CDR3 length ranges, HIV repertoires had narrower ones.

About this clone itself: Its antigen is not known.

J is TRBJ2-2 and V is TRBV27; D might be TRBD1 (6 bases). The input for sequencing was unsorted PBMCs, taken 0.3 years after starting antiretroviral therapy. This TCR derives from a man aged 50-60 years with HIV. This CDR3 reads CASSLSSSGVGYTGELFF. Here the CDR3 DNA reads TGTGCCAGCAGTTTAAGTTCCTCAGGGGTCGGATACACCGGGGAGCTGTTTTTT.